The entry that follows covers one TCR beta chain sequence. Its antigen is not identified. This entry belongs to a study of cytomegalovirus exposure and HLA in healthy donors. Study information: Caucasian-associated ancestry cluster membership applied to 75% to 85% of some 400 genotyped donors.

Study outcomes and limitations: A later examination showed that TCR association rates differed by HLA locus, with DRB1 most and HLA-C fewest. The study designated 160 or so TCR beta chains cytomegalovirus-associated. In a later analysis, a genetic analysis reported fewer productive-TCR N-insertions in an Asian-associated ancestry cluster than the cohort average.

Per the germline V gene, CDR1 is MDHEN and CDR2 is SYDVKM. The CDR3 has 19 residues. Trimming at V came to 5 bases and at J to 1 base, leaving 18 bases not matched to a gene. This PCR relied on a set of 60 Vbeta primers and 13 Jbeta primers. Only in-frame clones appear in the TCRdb table, and some are missing; sequencing was by immunoSEQ multiplex PCR. The specimen's table records 74,000 or so clones. The genes are TRBV28 and TRBJ1-1, with TRBD1 matching over 8 bases. Sequenced sample: PBMCs. The receptor was derived from a woman aged 55-75 years in good health and CMV-seronegative. CDR3: CASSRAPSQGGIRNTEAFF. CDR3 DNA: TGTGCCAGCAGTCGGGCCCCTTCACAGGGGGGGATAAGGAACACTGAAGCTTTCTTT.